The entry below describes one T cell receptor beta chain. Its antigen has not been determined. Base quality data are lacking; no much larger clone is found one base away. The sample's time point label is to be understood as: baseline before oral tofacitinib. Lesional scalp punch biopsies and peripheral blood were collected from alopecia areata patients. After PBMCs were isolated by density centrifugation and stained for CD3, CD4 and CD8, a FACSAria was used to sort CD4+ and CD8+ T cells. Per the germline V gene, SQVTM is the CDR1 and ANQGSEA is the CDR2. The V end gives up 3 bases and the J end 7 bases, leaving 5 bases in the junction not matched to a gene. Taken from cysteine to phenylalanine, the CDR3 has 13 residues. This entry keeps only the CDR3 DNA: 39 bases, framed from base 1. These data originate in a study of CD8+ T cells in alopecia areata (dated by TCRdb to 2016 to 2019). A note on the overall study: Treated patients were enrolled in an open-label pilot trial of oral tofacitinib, 5 to 10 mg twice daily, for moderate-to-severe alopecia areata. Patients received tofacitinib for 6 to 18 months and were then followed off drug for 6 months to check for delayed response and recurrence. To study T cell clonal expansion in alopecia areata, the researchers applied high-throughput TCRbeta sequencing to both the C3H/HeJ mouse model and human patients. In humans, TCRbeta sequencing was performed on scalp tissue and on sorted CD4+ and CD8+ peripheral blood T cells from healthy controls and from patients with patchy or totalis/universalis alopecia areata. Biopsies were taken from tofacitinib-treated patients at baseline and again at 4 and 24 weeks into treatment, and several of those patients also had a later scalp biopsy. Clonality in the scalp was compared among normal scalp (n=4), patchy alopecia areata scalp (n=8), and alopecia totalis/universalis scalp (n=8). RNA was obtained with the PAXgene miRNA kit for fixed scalp, the miRNeasy kit for PBMCs, and the RNeasy kit for mouse skin. immunoSEQ multiplex PCR using 35 Vbeta forward primers and 13 Jbeta reverse primers was used to amplify TCRbeta CDR3 regions. What the authors observed across the whole study: Higher clonality and more expanded CD8+ clones were observed in lesional scalp than in normal scalp, particularly in alopecia totalis/universalis, a finding suggestive of antigenic drive. Scalp TCR repertoire analysis is complicated because resident alphabeta T cells in normal human skin are also sequenced, whereas mouse skin is dominated by gammadelta T cells. Shared TCR sequences between patients were less evident than in mice, which may be partly attributable to HLA diversity in the patient population.

Libraries came from the immunoSEQ multiplex PCR assay. RNA was extracted from all samples and reverse transcribed into cDNA, which served as template for TCR sequencing. SuperScript III was used for first-strand cDNA synthesis, primed with a 2:1 mix of oligo-dT and random hexamers. A synthetic immune receptor repertoire was used to measure amplification bias, and any remaining bias was corrected computationally. Under the source paper's analysis protocol: Raw reads were preprocessed for error removal, and CDR3 was defined according to IMGT conventions as running from the conserved cysteine to phenylalanine. Clonality was calculated as 1 minus Shannon entropy normalized by log2 of the number of productive unique TCRs. CD4 or CD8 identity of scalp clones was inferred by cross-referencing scalp TCRbeta sequences with sorted blood CD4 and CD8 repertoires. TCRdb retrieved this table from immuneACCESS and kept in-frame rearrangements only. Not all clones are present; in checked studies, unresolved V genes account for under half, and no reason is known for the remainder. Clonal size and the V and J genes are those of that table, whereas D and trimming came from the DNA. The table for this sample lists about 180,000 clones; 50% to 70% of them were counted only once. The leading ten clones occupy 14% to 15% of the sample.

This clonotype was obtained from a human donor with alopecia areata. The sequence joins TRBV29-1 to TRBJ2-1, with 8 middle bases fitting TRBD1. This sample comprised CD4+ T cells sorted from blood, obtained at week 0. This receptor has the CDR3 CSVEGQAMNEQFF. The bases are TGCAGCGTTGAGGGACAGGCGATGAATGAGCAGTTCTTC.